This entry lists 15 T cell receptor beta chains sequenced from one sample in a study of T cell responses to AZD1222 COVID-19 vaccine. Here immunoSEQ multiplex PCR was the method, and the copy in TCRdb shows in-frame clones only, minus some. The sample lists some 39,000 clones; about 92% were seen once. The sample in question was peripheral blood, obtained 28 days after the second AZD1222 dose. The receptors stem from an adult who received the AZD1222 COVID-19 vaccine.

The genes are TRBV6-5 and TRBJ1-6, with TRBD1 matching 10 bases. The V segment lost 0 bases and the J segment 7 bases; nucleotides outside the gene matches: 3. The germline CDR1 and CDR2 sequences are MNHEY and SVGAGI. This CDR3 is built from 16 residues. CDR3 protein: CASSYSATGGNSPLHF. The CDR3 DNA follows: TGTGCCAGCAGTTACTCTGCGACAGGGGGCAATTCACCCCTCCACTTT.

J is TRBJ2-5 and V is TRBV15, with 7 bases matching TRBD2. Germline loops: CDR1 LNHNV, CDR2 YYDKDF (reference sequence). J gave up 5 bases and V 0 bases, and 3 bases lay outside the gene matches. CDR3 length: 14 amino acids. The CDR3: CATSREGGVETQYF. CDR3 DNA: TGTGCCACCAGCAGAGAGGGGGGGGTCGAGACCCAGTACTTC.

The rearrangement links TRBV5-4 to TRBJ2-7; D tentatively fits TRBD1 or TRBD2 (6 bases each). Germline V lookup: CDR1 SGHNT, CDR2 YYREEE (reference sequence). The V end lost 5 bases, the J end lost 0 bases, and 15 bases lay between the germline ends. This CDR3 has 15 amino acids. The CDR3 region has the DNA TGTGCCAGCAGGGAGGGACAACTTAGCTCCTACGAGCAGTACTTC. Protein sequence: CASREGQLSSYEQYF.

The CDR3 protein is CASSEWGGAGQPQHF. The CDR3, as DNA: TGTGCCAGCAGTGAATGGGGGGGGGCGGGGCAGCCCCAGCATTTT. The rearrangement links TRBV6-1 to TRBJ1-5, with D perhaps matching TRBD1 (6 bases). Trimming cost V 2 bases and J 7 bases, with 15 bases left between them. CDR1 and CDR2 from the germline V gene are MNHNS and SASEGT. The CDR3 sequence is 15 residues long.

The J gene is TRBJ2-3, the V gene TRBV10-2; 8 nucleotides match TRBD2. The CDR3 sequence is 14 residues long. Per germline, CDR1 WSHSY and CDR2 SAAADI. J gave up 0 bases and V 6 bases, and 2 bases lay outside the gene matches. CDR3 sequence reads: CASRGLASTDTQYF. CDR3 in DNA: TGCGCCAGCAGAGGACTAGCTAGCACAGATACGCAGTATTTT.

The chain joins TRBV5-4 to TRBJ2-7; unclear D gene. V lost 4 bases, J lost 5 bases, and 16 bases lay in between. Germline V CDR1 and CDR2: SGHNT, YYREEE (reference sequence). The CDR3 consists of 14 residues. CDR3 region: CASSLLTVGNEQYF. DNA of the CDR3: TGTGCCAGCAGCCTACTAACGGTAGGGAACGAGCAGTACTTC.

This clone was seen more than once but under ten times. The V gene is TRBV19, the J gene TRBJ1-3, with D unclear. The CDR3 runs 15 residues. Trimming removed 9 bases from V and 3 bases from J, with 18 bases in between. Germline values: CDR1 LNHDA, CDR2 SQIVND (reference sequence). The CDR3 nucleotides read TGTGCCAGCACAAAAGCGGGGTCTGGTGGAAACACCATATATTTT. Protein: CASTKAGSGGNTIYF.

The chain links TRBV5-1 to TRBJ2-1; a weak D match, TRBD1 (5 bases). V was trimmed by 4 bases and J by 7 bases, leaving 12 bases between them. The CDR3 runs 13 residues. CDR1 and CDR2 (germline): SGHRS, YFSETQ. CDR3 in amino acids: CASSIGQVNEQFF. The DNA of the CDR3 is TGCGCCAGCAGCATCGGACAAGTTAATGAGCAGTTCTTC.

With respect to this clone: Mismatch with germline at one junction end may stem from a read error. The gene calls are TRBV7-2 and TRBJ1-1; D is unresolved. The V gene's germline CDR1 is SGHTA and CDR2 FQGNSA. The CDR3 contains 13 residues. CDR3 sequence (DNA): TGTGCCAGCAGCTTAGCTTTCCTGGAGCCCACGGCGTTT. It yields the protein CASSLAFLEPTAF.

The chain is built from TRBV24-1 and TRBJ2-5; a weak D match, TRBD1 (5 bases). The germline V gene has CDR1 KGHDR and CDR2 SFDVKD. The CDR3 has 15 amino acids. Trimming took off 10 bases at V and 4 bases at J, with 21 bases between the two ends. The CDR3 DNA reads as TGTGCCACAAGCCCTTCCCAGGGTGGGATAGAGACCCAGTACTTC. It yields the protein CATSPSQGGIETQYF.

The CDR3 nucleotides read TGTGCCAGCAGCCTCCAAACGGCCGGGGAGCTGTTTTTT. Translating gives CASSLQTAGELFF. The chain couples TRBV7-2 to TRBJ2-2, with no clear D. V lost 5 bases, J lost 6 bases, and 10 bases lay in between. From germline, CDR1 is SGHTA and CDR2 FQGNSA. This CDR3 region has 13 residues.

The rearrangement links TRBV30 to TRBJ1-1; D ambiguous. The CDR3 spans 11 residues. The germline gives CDR1 GTSNPN, CDR2 SVGIG (reference sequence). V was clipped by 2 bases and J by 6 bases, with 7 bases between them. The CDR3 DNA reads as TGTGCCTGGAGTCGGAAACCTGAAGCTTTCTTT. Translated: CAWSRKPEAFF.

V and J are TRBV30 and TRBJ1-1; TRBD1 aligns across 9 bases. V trimming: 3 bases; J trimming: 5 bases; junction bases outside the gene matches: 13. Germline V gives CDR1 GTSNPN, CDR2 SVGIG (reference sequence). CDR3 length equals 16 residues. The CDR3 sequence: CAWRAGTGRGGTEAFF. For the CDR3, the DNA is TGTGCCTGGAGAGCCGGGACAGGGAGGGGTGGGACTGAAGCTTTCTTT. Combining the CDR3 with reference TRBV30 and TRBJ1-1 gives the whole variable domain SQTIHQWPATLVQPVGSPLSLECTVEGTSNPNLYWYRQAAGRGLQLLFYSVGIGQISSEVPQNLSASRPQDRQFILSSKKLLLSDSGFYLCAWRAGTGRGGTEAFFGQGTRLTVV.

The chain is built from TRBV27 and TRBJ1-6; 9 bases line up with TRBD1. The V gene end was trimmed by 5 bases and the J gene end by 10 bases; junction bases not matched to a gene: 12. CDR1 is MNHEY and CDR2 is SMNVEV in the germline V gene (reference sequence). This CDR3 region has 16 residues. CDR3 sequence (DNA): TGTGCCAGCAGTGCCACCACAGGGGGCGTTGACTCACCCCTCCACTTT. Protein: CASSATTGGVDSPLHF.

This chain joins TRBV14 and TRBJ1-6; TRBD1 aligns across 7 bases. V shed 3 bases, J shed 9 bases, and the junction held 8 bases outside the gene matches. Germline values: CDR1 SGHDN, CDR2 FVKESK. CDR3 length: 15 residues. CDR3 in amino acids: CASSQNEGAPSPLHF. The CDR3 bases are TGTGCCAGCAGCCAGAATGAGGGGGCCCCTTCACCCCTCCACTTT.